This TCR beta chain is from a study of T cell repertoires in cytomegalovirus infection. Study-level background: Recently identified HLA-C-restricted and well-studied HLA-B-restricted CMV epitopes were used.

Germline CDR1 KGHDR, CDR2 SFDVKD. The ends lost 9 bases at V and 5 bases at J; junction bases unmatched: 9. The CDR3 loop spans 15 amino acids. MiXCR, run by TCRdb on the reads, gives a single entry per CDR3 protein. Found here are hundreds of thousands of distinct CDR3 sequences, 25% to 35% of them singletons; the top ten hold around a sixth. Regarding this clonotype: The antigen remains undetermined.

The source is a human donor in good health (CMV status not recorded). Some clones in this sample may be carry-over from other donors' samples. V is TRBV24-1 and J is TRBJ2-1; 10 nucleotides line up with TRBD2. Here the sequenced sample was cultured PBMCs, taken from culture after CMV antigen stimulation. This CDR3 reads CATHPGAGGDNEQFF. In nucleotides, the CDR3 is TGTGCCACCCACCCAGGAGCGGGAGGGGACAATGAGCAGTTCTTC.